These T cell receptor beta chains were read from a single sample in a study of T cells in Graves' hyperthyroidism and ophthalmopathy. MiXCR, run by TCRdb on the multiplex PCR reads, gives a single entry per CDR3 protein. The sample holds some 530,000 distinct CDR3 sequences, around a fifth seen once. Sample: blood. The receptors shown here come from an older woman with Graves' ophthalmopathy. Each CDR3 is given with its conserved first and last residue. Fields, in order: D gene, V gene, clone size, J gene, CDR3 DNA, CDR3 protein. The D gene is left open where the match is weak. Where a row states a size, it is once, few, many or the class of an expanded clone; other rows omit it.

d_gene: .; v_gene: TRBV12-3/TRBV12-4; abundance: many; j_gene: TRBJ2-5; CDR3nt: TGTGCCAGCAGTTTAGCGGGCTTCGGAGAGACCCAGTACTTC; CDR3aa: CASSLAGFGETQYF
d_gene: .; v_gene: TRBV19; abundance: .; j_gene: TRBJ2-5; CDR3nt: TGTGCCAGTAGTACAACAGGGTTCAGTGGGACCCAGTACTTC; CDR3aa: CASSTTGFSGTQYF
d_gene: .; v_gene: TRBV4-2; abundance: .; j_gene: TRBJ1-5; CDR3nt: TGTGCCAGCAGCCAAGAGTCAGGCGGGAGCAATCAGCCCCAGCATTTT; CDR3aa: CASSQESGGSNQPQHF
d_gene: .; v_gene: TRBV24-1; abundance: few; j_gene: TRBJ1-5; CDR3nt: TGTGCCACCAGTAATTCCCCTCAGCCCCAGCATTTT; CDR3aa: CATSNSPQPQHF
d_gene: .; v_gene: TRBV30; abundance: .; j_gene: TRBJ2-3; CDR3nt: TGTGCCTGGAGTGTACTGACGGGAGCTGATACGCAGTATTTT; CDR3aa: CAWSVLTGADTQYF
d_gene: TRBD2; v_gene: TRBV9; abundance: .; j_gene: TRBJ2-5; CDR3nt: TGCGCCAGCAGCCACGGACTAGCGGGAGCGCAAGAGACCCAGTACTTC; CDR3aa: CASSHGLAGAQETQYF
d_gene: .; v_gene: TRBV29-1; abundance: .; j_gene: TRBJ2-7; CDR3nt: TGCAGCGTTGGCGTGTCCTACGAGCAGTACTTC; CDR3aa: CSVGVSYEQYF
d_gene: TRBD2; v_gene: TRBV28; abundance: many; j_gene: TRBJ2-7; CDR3nt: TGTGCCAGCAGCCTTGCGGGAGGCCCCTCCTACGAGCAGTACTTC; CDR3aa: CASSLAGGPSYEQYF
d_gene: TRBD1; v_gene: TRBV7-9; abundance: .; j_gene: TRBJ1-4; CDR3nt: TGTGCCAGCAGCCCCCCCAGGATTCAGGGGGATGAAAAACTGTTTTTT; CDR3aa: CASSPPRIQGDEKLFF
d_gene: .; v_gene: TRBV28; abundance: many; j_gene: TRBJ2-7; CDR3nt: TGTGCCAGCAACCTACCAGGGGACGAGCAGTACTTC; CDR3aa: CASNLPGDEQYF
d_gene: TRBD1; v_gene: TRBV12-3/TRBV12-4; abundance: many; j_gene: TRBJ1-2; CDR3nt: TGTGCCAGCAGTAGTCATAACAGGGGGGACTATGGCTACACCTTC; CDR3aa: CASSSHNRGDYGYTF
d_gene: .; v_gene: TRBV3-1; abundance: .; j_gene: TRBJ2-1; CDR3nt: TGTGCCAGCAGCCAAGAAGGGACTGGACCTCGAAATGAGCAGTTCTTC; CDR3aa: CASSQEGTGPRNEQFF
d_gene: TRBD1; v_gene: TRBV6-1; abundance: .; j_gene: TRBJ1-2; CDR3nt: TGTGCCAGCAATCAGGGGGCGCTGAGCTACACCTTC; CDR3aa: CASNQGALSYTF
d_gene: .; v_gene: TRBV6-1; abundance: few; j_gene: TRBJ1-2; CDR3nt: TGTGCCAGCAGTGAAGCGGTTCGAGAAACCTACACCTTC; CDR3aa: CASSEAVRETYTF
d_gene: .; v_gene: TRBV18; abundance: .; j_gene: TRBJ1-1; CDR3nt: TGTGCCAGCTCACCACAAGGGAACACTAAAGCTTTCTTT; CDR3aa: CASSPQGNTKAFF
d_gene: TRBD1; v_gene: TRBV2; abundance: many; j_gene: TRBJ1-2; CDR3nt: TGTGCCAGCAGTATGACAGGGGATGGCTACACCTTC; CDR3aa: CASSMTGDGYTF
d_gene: .; v_gene: TRBV6-6; abundance: .; j_gene: TRBJ1-2; CDR3nt: TGTGCCAGCAGTTACTCTAACAGCAACTATGGCTACACCTTC; CDR3aa: CASSYSNSNYGYTF
d_gene: .; v_gene: TRBV6-1; abundance: few; j_gene: TRBJ1-5; CDR3nt: TGTGCCAGCCGCACAAGTAGCAATCAGCCCCAGCATTTT; CDR3aa: CASRTSSNQPQHF
d_gene: .; v_gene: TRBV13; abundance: .; j_gene: TRBJ1-1; CDR3nt: TGTGCCAGCAGGCAACAGGGAGTAGACACTGAAGCTTTCTTT; CDR3aa: CASRQQGVDTEAFF
d_gene: TRBD1; v_gene: TRBV10-3; abundance: few; j_gene: TRBJ1-1; CDR3nt: TGTGCCATCAGGACAGGGGGGGACACTGAAGCTTTCTTT; CDR3aa: CAIRTGGDTEAFF
d_gene: .; v_gene: TRBV7-9; abundance: .; j_gene: TRBJ2-1; CDR3nt: TGTGCCAGCAGCTCCTCCGGCGGAACGGTCGATGAGCAGTTCTTC; CDR3aa: CASSSSGGTVDEQFF
d_gene: TRBD1; v_gene: TRBV10-3; abundance: many; j_gene: TRBJ1-1; CDR3nt: TGTGCCATTACAGGGGATGCAATGAACACTGAAGCTTTCTTT; CDR3aa: CAITGDAMNTEAFF
d_gene: TRBD2; v_gene: TRBV20-1; abundance: .; j_gene: TRBJ2-1; CDR3nt: TGCAGTGCTAGAGACGGGACTAGCGGCTACTACAATGAGCAGTTCTTC; CDR3aa: CSARDGTSGYYNEQFF
d_gene: .; v_gene: TRBV24-1; abundance: few; j_gene: TRBJ2-5; CDR3nt: TGTGCCACCAGTGAACCCGGGACAAAGGGGGAGGAGACCCAGTACTTC; CDR3aa: CATSEPGTKGEETQYF
d_gene: .; v_gene: TRBV20-1; abundance: .; j_gene: TRBJ2-5; CDR3nt: TGCAGTGCTGGGGGAAGACAAGAGACCCAGTACTTC; CDR3aa: CSAGGRQETQYF
d_gene: .; v_gene: TRBV10-3; abundance: .; j_gene: TRBJ2-3; CDR3nt: TGTGCCATCAAGGAAGCGAGAGGGAGAACAGATACGCAGTATTTT; CDR3aa: CAIKEARGRTDTQYF
d_gene: .; v_gene: TRBV27; abundance: .; j_gene: TRBJ2-3; CDR3nt: TGTGCCAGCAGTCCCTCTAGGCGGGACGAAAAAGGGGATACGCAGTATTTT; CDR3aa: CASSPSRRDEKGDTQYF
d_gene: .; v_gene: TRBV7-9; abundance: .; j_gene: TRBJ2-7; CDR3nt: TGTGCCAGCAGCTTAAGTGGTCGCGGCTCCAGCTCCTACGAGCAGTACTTC; CDR3aa: CASSLSGRGSSSYEQYF
d_gene: TRBD1; v_gene: TRBV27; abundance: .; j_gene: TRBJ2-3; CDR3nt: TGTGCCAGCAGAAACCGACCGGGACAGGGGGCAACAGATACGCAGTATTTT; CDR3aa: CASRNRPGQGATDTQYF
d_gene: TRBD2; v_gene: TRBV7-9; abundance: .; j_gene: TRBJ2-7; CDR3nt: TGTGCCAGCAGCAAAGGGACTACCTGGGGCGAGCAGTACTTC; CDR3aa: CASSKGTTWGEQYF
d_gene: TRBD2; v_gene: TRBV7-8; abundance: few; j_gene: TRBJ2-1; CDR3nt: TGTGCCAGCAGCTTATATCCCCCACGGACTAGCGGGAGGGCCCGTTCCTACAATGAGCAGTTCTTC; CDR3aa: CASSLYPPRTSGRARSYNEQFF
d_gene: .; v_gene: TRBV7-2; abundance: .; j_gene: TRBJ2-7; CDR3nt: TGTGCCAGCAGTCCTAGCGTAGGGGGTTACGAGCAGTACTTC; CDR3aa: CASSPSVGGYEQYF
d_gene: .; v_gene: TRBV5-1; abundance: .; j_gene: TRBJ1-1; CDR3nt: TGCGCCAGCACCTGGGGGGGGGGGAACACTGAAGCTTTCTTT; CDR3aa: CASTWGGGNTEAFF